The 20 T cell receptor beta chains in this list originate from one sample, sequenced in a study of CD8+CD57+ T cells in acquired aplastic anemia. Profiling of TCR beta VDJ combinations and CDR3 sequences used genomic DNA as template. TCRdb itself ran the reads through MiXCR, one entry per CDR3 protein. The data show 150,000 or so distinct CDR3 sequences, with 45% to 55% seen just once and over 0.95% held by the top ten. Before being chosen for sequencing, patients had shown CD8+CD57+ cell expansion by flow cytometry. Material: sorted CD4+, CD8+, or CD8+CD57+ T cells (not recorded which) from PBMCs. The source of these receptors is a human donor with aplastic anemia.

This clonotype appeared many times. The chain carries TRBV4-3 and TRBJ1-6; TRBD1 might be the D (5 bases). Trimming removed 6 bases at V and 8 bases at J, with 14 bases between. Germline-derived CDR1 and CDR2 are LGHNA and YSLEER. This CDR3 comprises 14 residues. CDR3 amino acids: CASSVGDGDSPLHF. CDR3 DNA sequence: TGCGCCAGCAGTGTAGGGGACGGGGATTCACCCCTCCACTTT.

This clonotype was seen only a few times. V gene TRBV6-5 combines with J gene TRBJ1-2; tentatively, D is TRBD1 (5 bases). This CDR3 has 16 amino acids. Per germline, CDR1 MNHEY and CDR2 SVGAGI. The germline V and J ends were trimmed by 2 bases and 7 bases, with 20 bases remaining between them. The CDR3 DNA reads as TGTGCCAGCAGTTACGGTTTTTTCTTGGGGGAAGGTGGCTACACCTTC. This translates into CASSYGFFLGEGGYTF.

The chain links TRBV10-3 to TRBJ2-7; 8 bases are shared with TRBD2. The CDR3 consists of 15 residues. CDR1 is ENHRY and CDR2 is SYGVKD in the germline V gene. J gave up 1 base and V 2 bases, and 4 bases lay outside the gene matches. The CDR3 loop reads CAISEPSGGSYEQYF. The CDR3, as DNA: TGTGCCATCAGTGAGCCCTCGGGAGGGTCCTACGAGCAGTACTTC.

In this sample, this clonotype turned up many times. This chain uses TRBV29-1 with TRBJ1-2; no definite D call. Looked up from germline, CDR1 is SQVTM and CDR2 is ANQGSEA. V lost 0 bases, J lost 8 bases, and 13 bases lay in between. The CDR3 sequence is 13 residues long. CDR3 sequence reads: CSVEDRGSSGYTF. The CDR3 DNA is TGCAGCGTTGAAGACCGCGGGTCTTCGGGCTACACCTTC.

At least ten counts were recorded for this clonotype. The chain combines TRBV6-1 with TRBJ2-7, with TRBD1 matching 7 bases. The CDR3 spans 14 residues. V shed 5 bases and J 4 bases; nucleotides not matched to a gene: 8. CDR1 is MNHNS, CDR2 SASEGT, per germline. The CDR3, as DNA: TGTGCCAGCAGTATAGGGACAGAGAATTACGAGCAGTACTTC. Amino acids: CASSIGTENYEQYF.

This clonotype showed up many times. The CDR3 nucleotides read TGCAGTGCTAGACCGGACAGGGTCGGCAATCAGCCCCAGCATTTT. Translating gives CSARPDRVGNQPQHF. This chain connects TRBV20-1 to TRBJ1-5; 8 bases map to TRBD1. Germline CDR1 reads DFQATT; CDR2 reads SNEGSKA (reference sequence). With 2 bases clipped from V and 2 bases from J, the junction kept 5 bases outside the gene matches. The CDR3 is 15 amino acids.

This clonotype was observed many times. The chain uses TRBV19 and TRBJ1-5; a weak D match, TRBD1 (6 bases). V shed 10 bases and J shed 5 bases, with 18 bases lying between them. The germline CDR1 and CDR2 sequences are LNHDA and SQIVND (reference sequence). The CDR3 is 14 amino acids. For the CDR3, the DNA is TGTGCCACCCGTTCCAGGGGAAAGGATCAGCCCCAGCATTTT. Translation gives CATRSRGKDQPQHF.

Comments on this clonotype: At one boundary the junction diverges from the germline segment, which might be a read error. This chain joins TRBV7-7 and TRBJ2-1, with D possibly being TRBD2 (6 bases). CDR1 is SSHAT, CDR2 FNYEAQ, per germline (reference sequence). This CDR3 contains 14 residues. CDR3 sequence: CASSLLGSDNEQFF. Written as DNA, the CDR3 is TGTGCTAGCAGCTTACTCGGGAGTGACAATGAGCAGTTCTTC.

The V gene is TRBV3-1, the J gene TRBJ1-5; D gene ambiguous. V lost 0 bases to trimming and J lost 4 bases, with 10 bases between them. Germline V gene sequence: CDR1 LGHDT, CDR2 YNNKEL (reference sequence). The CDR3 contains 15 residues. The CDR3 spells CASSQDLSWNQPQHF. The CDR3 bases are TGTGCCAGCAGCCAAGATCTTAGTTGGAATCAGCCCCAGCATTTT.

This clonotype was seen many times. V is TRBV5-1 and J is TRBJ1-5, with 7 bases identical to TRBD1. CDR1 SGHRS and CDR2 YFSETQ come from the germline V gene. The V segment lost 4 bases and the J segment 7 bases; nucleotides outside the gene matches: 8. This CDR3 is 14 amino acids long. The CDR3 sequence: CASSPGQAGQPQHF. DNA for the CDR3: TGCGCCAGCAGCCCCGGACAGGCTGGACAGCCCCAGCATTTT.

This chain links TRBV7-6 with TRBJ2-3, with 12 bases identical to TRBD2. The trim removed 6 bases at V and 2 bases at J, leaving 9 bases unmatched. CDR1 and CDR2 from the germline V gene are SGHVS and FNYEAQ. The CDR3 is made up of 17 amino acids. The CDR3 nucleotides are TGTGCCAGCAGTCCCCCTAGCGGGGGGGGACACACAGATACGCAGTATTTT. This encodes CASSPPSGGGHTDTQYF.

This clonotype has more than one count but fewer than ten. This chain uses TRBV29-1 with TRBJ2-1; 7 bases are a match to TRBD1. The CDR3 length is 12 residues. Per the germline V gene, CDR1 is SQVTM and CDR2 is ANQGSEA. Trimming at V came to 7 bases and at J to 0 bases, leaving 0 bases not matched to a gene. CDR3 coding DNA: TGCAGCGGGGACAGCTCCTACAATGAGCAGTTCTTC. As protein: CSGDSSYNEQFF.

This clonotype showed up many times. The J gene is TRBJ2-1, the V gene TRBV5-1; D is unclear. The CDR3 covers 14 residues. The germline CDR1 and CDR2 sequences are SGHRS and YFSETQ. Trimming removed 1 base at V and 9 bases at J, with 14 bases between. This chain's CDR3 is CASSLPGEAFEQFF. The DNA of the CDR3 is TGCGCCAGCAGCTTGCCTGGCGAAGCATTTGAGCAGTTCTTC.

This clonotype was detected ten times or more. V gene TRBV20-1 combines with J gene TRBJ1-4; possible D gene TRBD1, 5 bases. CDR1 and CDR2 from the germline V gene are DFQATT and SNEGSKA (reference sequence). The CDR3 loop spans 14 amino acids. The germline V and J ends were trimmed by 3 bases and 4 bases, with 12 bases remaining between them. Here the CDR3 DNA reads TGCAGTGCTAGCGACGGGGCAATTAATGAAAAACTGTTTTTT. It specifies CSASDGAINEKLFF.

CDR3 nucleotide sequence: TGTGCCAGCAGCTTAATCAGGGGACAATCCTACGAGCAGTACTTC. Translating gives CASSLIRGQSYEQYF. The chain links TRBV7-3 to TRBJ2-7, with D maybe TRBD1 (6 bases). Germline V lookup: CDR1 SGHTA, CDR2 FQGTGA. The CDR3 sequence is 15 residues long. V gave up 1 base and J gave up 1 base, with 11 bases separating them.

This clonotype was detected only once. One end of the junction is discordant with germline, which a read error may explain. The CDR3 reads CASLRRDRGMYNAEALF. The CDR3 nucleotides read TGTGCCAGCCTCCGGCGGGACAGGGGTATGTATAACGCTGAAGCTCTCTTT. This rearrangement joins TRBV19 to TRBJ1-1; 10 nucleotides agree with TRBD1. CDR1 and CDR2 from the germline V gene are LNHDA and SQIVND (reference sequence). This CDR3 is 17 amino acids long.

This chain joins TRBV6-1 and TRBJ2-5; 10 nucleotides align to TRBD2. CDR3 length equals 15 residues. Trimming removed 5 bases from V and 5 bases from J; junction bases left unmatched: 8. Germline CDR1 and CDR2: MNHNS and SASEGT. CDR3 sequence reads: CASSLSGGRWETQYF. CDR3 coding DNA: TGTGCCAGCAGTCTTAGCGGGGGGAGGTGGGAGACCCAGTACTTC.

There are many counts of this clonotype. In DNA, the CDR3 is TGTGCCAGCAGCTTAACGGGGGCCCGCTCCTACAATGAGCAGTTCTTC. Its protein is CASSLTGARSYNEQFF. This chain links TRBV7-9 with TRBJ2-1; D may correspond to TRBD1 or TRBD2 (6 bases each). The CDR3 is 16 amino acids. Germline-derived CDR1 and CDR2 are SEHNR and FQNEAQ (reference sequence). V was shortened by 2 bases and J by 0 bases, with 11 bases between the two germline ends.

In this sample, this clonotype turned up many times. The gene calls are TRBV20-1 and TRBJ1-5; 10 nucleotides match TRBD1. V lost 1 base and J lost 6; bases outside the gene matches: 24. Germline V gene lookup returns CDR1 DFQATT and CDR2 SNEGSKA (reference sequence). CDR3 size: 21 residues. CDR3 residues: CSARASGQGVRESGRIQPQHF. The CDR3 DNA reads TGCAGTGCTAGAGCCTCCGGACAGGGGGTAAGAGAGAGTGGCCGGATTCAGCCCCAGCATTTT.

This chain uses TRBV19 with TRBJ2-7; 7 bases match TRBD1. The CDR3 consists of 15 residues. The germline V gene has CDR1 LNHDA and CDR2 SQIVND (reference sequence). V lost 5 bases, J lost 0 bases, and 7 bases stayed unmatched. This CDR3 reads CASSPRQGPSYEQYF. The CDR3 DNA sequence: TGTGCCAGTAGTCCGAGACAGGGACCCTCCTACGAGCAGTACTTC.